A selection of T cell receptor beta chains follows, all from one sample in a study of cytomegalovirus exposure and HLA in healthy donors. The table came from immunoSEQ multiplex PCR; TCRdb's copy has only in-frame clones and leaves some out. The data hold about 100,000 clones, with around 62% observed a single time. Sequenced material: PBMCs. The receptor set was obtained from a man aged 25 to 40 in good health and CMV-seropositive. Both conserved end residues are part of each CDR3. D genes are given only for firm matches. Some rows mark clone size as missing; the rest say once, few, many or name a class of expanded clone.

clone size	V gene	D gene	J gene	CDR3 protein	CDR3 DNA
.	TRBV5-1	.	TRBJ2-3	CASSLSRTDTQYF	TGCGCCAGCAGCTTGTCTCGCACAGATACGCAGTATTTT
.	TRBV5-1	.	TRBJ1-6	CASSLRGGSSYNSPLHF	TGCGCCAGCAGCTTGCGAGGGGGAAGCTCCTATAATTCACCCCTCCACTTT
once	TRBV5-4	TRBD1	TRBJ1-2	CASSLVGQRADGYTF	TGTGCCAGCAGCTTGGTGGGACAGAGGGCTGATGGCTACACCTTC
.	TRBV13	.	TRBJ2-2	CASSPALNTGEPFF	TGTGCCAGCAGCCCAGCTCTGAACACCGGGGAGCCGTTTTTT
.	TRBV7-9	TRBD1	TRBJ2-7	CASSSRDRIYEQYF	TGTGCCAGCAGCTCACGGGACAGGATCTACGAGCAGTACTTC
.	TRBV9	.	TRBJ2-2	CASSVATGYLDRELFF	TGTGCCAGCAGCGTAGCTACGGGGTATTTAGACCGGGAGCTGTTTTTT
.	TRBV10-3	TRBD1	TRBJ1-1	CAITPTGGYDEAFF	TGTGCCATCACTCCGACAGGGGGCTATGATGAAGCTTTCTTT
.	TRBV5-1	.	TRBJ2-2	CASSLGDKNTGELFF	TGCGCCAGCAGCTTGGGGGACAAGAACACCGGGGAGCTGTTTTTT
.	TRBV5-1	TRBD1	TRBJ2-3	CASSFQGAGDTQYF	TGCGCCAGCAGCTTTCAGGGGGCGGGAGATACGCAGTATTTT
.	TRBV19	.	TRBJ1-1	CASKKSDTEAFF	TGTGCCAGTAAAAAATCCGACACTGAAGCTTTCTTT
.	TRBV7-8	.	TRBJ1-3	CASSSLDRGSGNTIYF	TGTGCCAGCAGCTCATTGGACAGAGGGTCTGGAAACACCATATATTTT
.	TRBV4-1	.	TRBJ2-2	CASSQPFGELFF	TGCGCCAGCAGCCAACCCTTCGGGGAGCTGTTTTTT
.	TRBV30	.	TRBJ2-7	CAWSKRLGSLSYEQYF	TGTGCCTGGAGTAAAAGACTAGGGTCCCTCTCCTACGAGCAGTACTTC
.	TRBV5-1	TRBD1	TRBJ2-3	CASSLEGQGFADTQYF	TGCGCCAGCAGCTTGGAGGGACAGGGGTTCGCAGATACGCAGTATTTT
.	TRBV6-5	TRBD2	TRBJ2-1	CASSSPAGGNEQFF	TGTGCCAGCAGCTCCCCGGCGGGGGGCAATGAGCAGTTCTTC
.	TRBV6-5	.	TRBJ2-7	CASRARGMLYEQYF	TGTGCCAGCAGGGCAAGGGGGATGCTCTACGAGCAGTACTTC
.	TRBV10-3	TRBD1	TRBJ1-6	CAISETGGNSPLHF	TGTGCCATCAGTGAGACAGGGGGGAATTCACCCCTCCACTTT
.	TRBV5-1	.	TRBJ2-2	CASSLDRAAGELFF	TGCGCCAGCAGCTTGGACAGGGCGGCCGGGGAGCTGTTTTTT
.	TRBV7-2	TRBD1	TRBJ2-1	CASSYRTGPNEQFF	TGTGCCAGCAGCTACCGGACAGGACCTAATGAGCAGTTCTTC
.	TRBV2	.	TRBJ2-7	CASSEELKGAGNYEQYF	TGTGCCAGCAGTGAAGAGCTAAAGGGCGCAGGGAATTACGAGCAGTACTTC
.	TRBV7-9	.	TRBJ2-1	CASSLEAWASYNEQFF	TGTGCCAGCAGCTTAGAGGCCTGGGCTTCCTACAATGAGCAGTTCTTC
.	TRBV7-8	.	TRBJ2-3	CASELGRGKSTDTQYF	TGTGCCAGCGAGCTGGGGCGGGGCAAAAGCACAGATACGCAGTATTTT
.	TRBV12-5	TRBD1	TRBJ2-1	CASGFEVYRGYDEQFF	TGTGCTAGTGGTTTCGAGGTCTACAGGGGATACGATGAGCAGTTCTTC
.	TRBV11-2	.	TRBJ1-5	CASSLDLAGNQPQHF	TGTGCCAGCAGCTTAGATCTCGCAGGTAATCAGCCCCAGCATTTT
.	TRBV7-9	TRBD1	TRBJ1-1	CASSNRDRGTEAFF	TGTGCCAGCAGCAACCGGGACAGGGGCACTGAAGCTTTCTTT
few	TRBV5-1	TRBD2	TRBJ2-3	CASSLESSGGTDTQYF	TGCGCCAGCAGCTTGGAGTCTAGCGGGGGCACAGATACGCAGTATTTT